The next 29 T cell receptor beta chains were all read from a single sample in a study of T cells in Graves' hyperthyroidism and ophthalmopathy. There were TCR beta CDR3 regions amplified from RNA transcripts. TCR CDR3 regions were first amplified by RT-PCR with HTBI primers. TCRdb itself ran the multiplex PCR reads through MiXCR, one entry per CDR3 protein. This sample has 130,000 to 150,000 distinct CDR3 sequences, with 22% found just once. Sequenced sample: blood. The receptors shown here come from a woman aged 45-59 years with Graves' hyperthyroidism that later progressed to Graves' ophthalmopathy.

This clonotype was seen many times. The CDR3 protein is CASRRTGYDQPQHF. The CDR3, as DNA: TGTGCCAGCAGACGCACAGGGTATGATCAGCCCCAGCATTTT. This sequence joins TRBV2 and TRBJ1-5; D might be TRBD1 (6 bases). The CDR3 is made up of 14 amino acids. Germline V gene sequence: CDR1 SNHLY, CDR2 FYNNEI. V lost 6 bases and J 5 bases, leaving 14 bases between the germline ends.

V is TRBV3-1 and J is TRBJ1-2, with D perhaps TRBD1 (5 bases). The V and J ends lost 5 bases and 2 bases respectively, with 15 bases between them. Germline-derived CDR1 and CDR2 are LGHDT and YNNKEL (reference sequence). The CDR3 has 15 residues. Here the CDR3 reads CASSGQVPSNYGYTF. DNA of the CDR3: TGTGCCAGCAGCGGACAAGTTCCCTCCAACTATGGCTACACCTTC. The full variable domain, in which reference TRBV3-1 and TRBJ1-2 provide the parts outside the CDR3, is DTAVSQTPKYLVTQMGNDKSIKCEQNLGHDTMYWYKQDSKKFLKIMFSYNNKELIINETVPNRFSPKSPDKAHLNLHINSLELGDSAVYFCASSGQVPSNYGYTFGSGTRLTVV.

In this sample, this clonotype turned up many times. This sequence joins TRBV18 and TRBJ2-1; TRBD2 aligns across 9 bases. This CDR3 comprises 15 residues. The germline gives CDR1 KGHSH, CDR2 LQKENI. J gave up 7 bases and V 2 bases, and 6 bases lay outside the gene matches. CDR3 DNA sequence: TGTGCCAGCTCACCAAGTAGCGGGGGTCCGAATGAGCAGTTCTTC. It translates to CASSPSSGGPNEQFF.

In this sample, this clonotype turned up many times. The CDR3 spells CAWMDSGNTIYF. The CDR3 DNA reads TGTGCCTGGATGGACTCTGGAAACACCATATATTTT. This chain links TRBV30 with TRBJ1-3; D call uncertain. CDR3 length equals 12 residues. The V end was cut by 4 bases, the J end by 0 bases, with 4 bases between. In germline, CDR1 is GTSNPN, CDR2 SVGIG (reference sequence).

At least ten counts were recorded for this clonotype. The rearrangement uses TRBV20-1 and TRBJ2-5, with 8 bases matching TRBD2. The CDR3 totals 15 residues. In germline, CDR1 is DFQATT, CDR2 SNEGSKA (reference sequence). The trim removed 7 bases at V and 0 bases at J, leaving 10 bases unmatched. CDR3 region: CSGTIAGRNQETQYF. The CDR3 DNA reads TGCAGTGGCACGATAGCGGGGAGGAACCAAGAGACCCAGTACTTC.

The chain recombines TRBV19 with TRBJ1-1; 9 bases line up with TRBD1. After removal of 7 bases from V and 12 bases from J, the junction contained 6 bases not matched to a gene. This CDR3 has 11 amino acids. Germline lookup yields CDR1 LNHDA and CDR2 SQIVND (reference sequence). Here the CDR3 DNA reads TGTGCCAGTATAGGACAGGGGTCACCTTTCTTT. This encodes CASIGQGSPFF.

This clonotype was recorded many times. The rearrangement uses TRBV7-2 and TRBJ2-1; 8 nucleotides line up with TRBD2. V shed 5 bases and J 3 bases; nucleotides not matched to a gene: 6. Germline V CDR1 and CDR2: SGHTA, FQGNSA. The CDR3 is made up of 15 amino acids. The CDR3: CASSLTLAGYNEQFF. CDR3 bases: TGTGCCAGCAGCCTTACGCTAGCGGGCTACAATGAGCAGTTCTTC. Supplemented by reference TRBV7-2 and TRBJ2-1, the full variable domain reads GAGVSQSPSNKVTEKGKDVELRCDPISGHTALYWYRQSLGQGLEFLIYFQGNSAPDKSGLPSDRFSAERTGGSVSTLTIQRTQQEDSAVYLCASSLTLAGYNEQFFGPGTRLTVL.

This clonotype was seen a few times. The chain carries TRBV19 and TRBJ2-7; possible D gene TRBD1, 6 bases. The germline V gene has CDR1 LNHDA and CDR2 SQIVND (reference sequence). Between the trimmed V and J ends, which lost 3 bases and 2 bases, there was a span of 8 bases. The CDR3 sequence is 13 residues long. The CDR3 region has the DNA TGTGCCAGTAGTATCGGGGACACCTACGAGCAGTACTTC. It is translated as CASSIGDTYEQYF.

This clonotype was counted at least ten times. V usage is TRBV2 and J usage is TRBJ1-1; D remains unclear. The CDR3 length is 15 residues. Germline V lookup: CDR1 SNHLY, CDR2 FYNNEI. The V gene lost 7 bases and the J gene lost 12 bases, with 27 bases spanning the gap. Here the CDR3 DNA reads TGTGCCAGCACCGAGAGTTTGGGCAGCCTGAGCCCGTCTTTCTTT. Protein: CASTESLGSLSPSFF.

This clonotype was detected ten times or more. The chain joins TRBV20-1 to TRBJ1-5; 7 nucleotides align to TRBD1. Looked up from germline, CDR1 is DFQATT and CDR2 is SNEGSKA (reference sequence). V lost 5 bases and J lost 7; bases outside the gene matches: 5. This CDR3 is 12 amino acids long. The CDR3 loop is CSASRGTQPQHF. The CDR3 bases are TGCAGTGCTTCCAGGGGGACACAGCCCCAGCATTTT.

Written as DNA, the CDR3 is TGTGCCAGCAGCCCGATCCCCACCGGGGGGCCCCACCTAACTAGCGGGAGGAGAAATGAGCAGTTCTTC. The encoded protein is CASSPIPTGGPHLTSGRRNEQFF. V is TRBV9 and J is TRBJ2-1; 12 positions match TRBD2. The CDR3 is 23 residues long. The germline V gene has CDR1 SGDLS and CDR2 YYNGEE. The V segment lost 4 bases and the J segment 7 bases; nucleotides outside the gene matches: 30.

This clonotype was seen ten or more times. The gene calls are TRBV11-2 and TRBJ2-1; 7 bases line up with TRBD1. This CDR3 is 17 amino acids long. Germline V lookup: CDR1 SGHAT, CDR2 FQNNGV. Unmatched junction bases numbered 14, after V lost 5 bases and J lost 4 bases. The CDR3 protein is CASSAKGAGTLYNEQFF. Written as DNA, the CDR3 is TGTGCCAGCAGCGCTAAGGGGGCCGGGACCCTGTACAATGAGCAGTTCTTC.

There are a few counts of this clonotype. The chain carries TRBV19 and TRBJ1-2, with a tentative D call TRBD1 (5 bases). Germline values: CDR1 LNHDA, CDR2 SQIVND (reference sequence). CDR3 length: 15 residues. Trimming took off 2 bases at V and 1 base at J, with 11 bases between the two ends. Written as DNA, the CDR3 is TGTGCCAGTAGTATAAACGGGGCAGATAACTATGGCTACACCTTC. Amino acid sequence: CASSINGADNYGYTF.

This clonotype turned up a few times. This sequence joins TRBV5-5 and TRBJ2-6; no reliable D call. CDR1 and CDR2 (germline): SGHKS, YYEKEE (reference sequence). The CDR3 covers 15 residues. V was cut by 1 base and J by 2 bases, with 7 bases left in between. The CDR3 loop reads CASSLNSPGANVLTF. The CDR3 DNA follows: TGTGCCAGCAGCTTGAACAGCCCTGGGGCCAACGTCCTGACTTTC.

The chain combines TRBV18 with TRBJ2-1; D possibly corresponds to TRBD2 (5 bases). Trimming took off 2 bases at V and 0 bases at J, with 8 bases between the two ends. Looked up from germline, CDR1 is KGHSH and CDR2 is LQKENI. This CDR3 comprises 15 residues. CDR3 DNA: TGTGCCAGCTCACCAAAAGGGAGCTCCTACAATGAGCAGTTCTTC. Amino acids: CASSPKGSSYNEQFF.

This clonotype appeared a few times. The genes are TRBV9 and TRBJ1-3; D unclear. This CDR3 region has 14 residues. V was cut by 1 base and J by 2 bases, with 7 bases left in between. Germline lookup yields CDR1 SGDLS and CDR2 YYNGEE. The chain's CDR3 is CASSVRDAGNTIYF. In DNA, the CDR3 is TGTGCCAGCAGCGTAAGGGATGCTGGAAACACCATATATTTT.

The chain couples TRBV24-1 to TRBJ2-2; 12 bases match TRBD2. Germline CDR1 KGHDR, CDR2 SFDVKD. After removal of 2 bases from V and 11 bases from J, the junction contained 2 bases not matched to a gene. The CDR3 sequence is 14 residues long. In nucleotides, the CDR3 is TGTGCCACCAGTGATTCGACTAGCGGGAGTGAGCTGTTTTTT. It codes for CATSDSTSGSELFF.

The CDR3 nucleotides are TGTGCCACCAGCAGGAACAGCGGGGGAAACACAGATACGCAGTATTTT. Its protein product is CATSRNSGGNTDTQYF. The rearrangement links TRBV15 to TRBJ2-3, with TRBD2 matching over 8 bases. CDR3 length equals 16 residues. The ends lost 3 bases at V and 2 bases at J; junction bases unmatched: 7. Germline CDR1 LNHNV, CDR2 YYDKDF (reference sequence).

This clonotype has a count of ten or more. The chain couples TRBV6-1 to TRBJ2-3, with D tentatively TRBD1 or TRBD2 (6 bases each). The germline CDR1 and CDR2 sequences are MNHNS and SASEGT. The CDR3 totals 17 residues. Trimming removed 2 bases at V and 2 bases at J, with 17 bases between. CDR3: CASSEQPGGRNTDTQYF. For the CDR3, the DNA is TGTGCCAGCAGTGAACAACCTGGGGGGCGGAACACAGATACGCAGTATTTT.

This clonotype was picked up many times. V is TRBV20-1 and J is TRBJ2-7; 9 bases match TRBD2. The CDR3 runs to 16 residues. With V trimmed by 0 bases and J by 3 bases, 9 bases remained unmatched. The germline gives CDR1 DFQATT, CDR2 SNEGSKA (reference sequence). The CDR3 reads CSARDRGKAGGYEQYF. CDR3 nucleotide sequence: TGCAGTGCTAGAGATCGGGGTAAAGCGGGAGGCTACGAGCAGTACTTC.

This clonotype came up many times. J is TRBJ1-5 and V is TRBV5-1; D is uncertain. Germline lookup yields CDR1 SGHRS and CDR2 YFSETQ. V gave up 0 bases and J gave up 2 bases, with 9 bases separating them. CDR3 length equals 15 residues. The CDR3, as DNA: TGCGCCAGCAGCTTGGTGGCGGGAGGCAATCAGCCCCAGCATTTT. Its protein is CASSLVAGGNQPQHF.

This clonotype has at least ten counts. V usage is TRBV28 and J usage is TRBJ2-7; D gene ambiguous. The germline gives CDR1 MDHEN, CDR2 SYDVKM. The CDR3 spans 13 residues. V was trimmed by 3 bases and J by 2 bases, leaving 8 bases between them. As DNA, the CDR3 is TGTGCCAGCAGTTTGCCAGCGCCCTACGAGCAGTACTTC. Its protein is CASSLPAPYEQYF.

This clonotype was seen at least ten times. The CDR3 is CSARGDTSGRVNREQFF. CDR3 DNA sequence: TGCAGTGCTAGGGGTGATACTAGCGGGAGGGTAAACCGTGAGCAGTTCTTC. The chain carries TRBV20-1 and TRBJ2-1, with 13 bases identical to TRBD2. Unmatched junction bases numbered 14, after V lost 3 bases and J lost 9 bases. CDR3 length equals 17 residues. Germline CDR1 and CDR2: DFQATT and SNEGSKA (reference sequence).

The chain combines TRBV11-2 with TRBJ2-7; D not resolved. The V end was cut by 0 bases, the J end by 4 bases, with 7 bases between. CDR3 size: 13 residues. Germline V gene sequence: CDR1 SGHAT, CDR2 FQNNGV. In nucleotides, the CDR3 is TGTGCCAGCAGCTTAGACAGGCTGTACGAGCAGTACTTC. It encodes CASSLDRLYEQYF. Variable domain in full (rest from reference TRBV11-2 and TRBJ2-7): EAGVAQSPRYKIIEKRQSVAFWCNPISGHATLYWYQQILGQGPKLLIQFQNNGVVDDSQLPKDRFSAERLKGVDSTLKIQPAKLEDSAVYLCASSLDRLYEQYFGPGTRLTVT.

This clonotype was counted ten times or more. V usage is TRBV2 and J usage is TRBJ2-2, with unresolved D. Trimming took 4 bases from V and 5 from J, leaving 8 bases between them. The CDR3 runs 13 residues. CDR1 SNHLY and CDR2 FYNNEI come from the germline V gene. This CDR3 reads CASSAVGTGELFF. In nucleotides, the CDR3 is TGTGCCAGCAGTGCTGTGGGGACCGGGGAGCTGTTTTTT. Full variable domain (rest looked up from reference TRBV2 and TRBJ2-2): EPEVTQTPSHQVTQMGQEVILRCVPISNHLYFYWYRQILGQKVEFLVSFYNNEISEKSEIFDDQFSVERPDGSNFTLKIRSTKLEDSAMYFCASSAVGTGELFFGEGSRLTVL.

The rearrangement uses TRBV6-1 and TRBJ1-6; no firm D call. CDR1 MNHNS and CDR2 SASEGT come from the germline V gene. The CDR3 runs to 16 residues. V gave up 6 bases and J gave up 1 base, with 13 bases separating them. For the CDR3, the DNA is TGTGCCAGCAGCGAGAAGTGGAGGTCCTATAATTCACCCCTCCACTTT. This codes for CASSEKWRSYNSPLHF.

Regarding this clonotype: Since a much larger clone is just one base distant, this may be a read error. The chain joins TRBV7-2 to TRBJ2-3; D remains unclear. The CDR3 length is 15 residues. Germline CDR1 SGHTA, CDR2 FQGNSA. Between the trimmed V and J ends, which lost 6 bases and 3 bases, there was a span of 16 bases. The CDR3 sequence: CASSPTGGTTDTQYF. Written as DNA, the CDR3 is TGTGCCAGCAGTCCGACTGGCGGAACAACAGATACGCAGTATTTT.

As to this clonotype: A read error may account for a junction end that differs from germline. The gene calls are TRBV27 and TRBJ1-3; the D gene is possibly TRBD1 (5 bases). This CDR3 has 15 residues. Germline CDR1 is MNHEY and CDR2 is SMNVEV (reference sequence). The CDR3 region is CASSVSGTLGNTIYF. The CDR3 coding sequence is TGTGCCAGCAGTGTATCCGGGACTCTGGGAAACACCATATATTTT.

This clonotype has ten or more counts. V gene TRBV3-1 combines with J gene TRBJ2-1; 7 bases agree with TRBD1. The germline V gene has CDR1 LGHDT and CDR2 YNNKEL (reference sequence). The CDR3 is 14 residues long. Trimming cost V 7 bases and J 9 bases; bases outside gene matches: 12. The CDR3 protein is CASNLRDSGFEQFF. The CDR3 DNA sequence: TGTGCCAGCAACCTCCGGGACAGTGGGTTTGAGCAGTTCTTC.